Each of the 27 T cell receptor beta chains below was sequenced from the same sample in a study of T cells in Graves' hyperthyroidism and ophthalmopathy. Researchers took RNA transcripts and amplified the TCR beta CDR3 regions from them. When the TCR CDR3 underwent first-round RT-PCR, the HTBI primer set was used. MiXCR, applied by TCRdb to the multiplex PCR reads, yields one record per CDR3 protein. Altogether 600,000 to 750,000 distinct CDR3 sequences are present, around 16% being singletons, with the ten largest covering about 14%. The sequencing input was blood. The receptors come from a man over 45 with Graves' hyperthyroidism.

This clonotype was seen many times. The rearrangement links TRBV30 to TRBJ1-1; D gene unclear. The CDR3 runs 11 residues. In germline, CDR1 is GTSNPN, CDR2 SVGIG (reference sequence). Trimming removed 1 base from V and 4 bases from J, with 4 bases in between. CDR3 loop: CAWSGSTEAFF. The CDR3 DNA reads TGTGCCTGGAGTGGGAGCACTGAAGCTTTCTTT. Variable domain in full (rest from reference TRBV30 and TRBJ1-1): SQTIHQWPATLVQPVGSPLSLECTVEGTSNPNLYWYRQAAGRGLQLLFYSVGIGQISSEVPQNLSASRPQDRQFILSSKKLLLSDSGFYLCAWSGSTEAFFGQGTRLTVV.

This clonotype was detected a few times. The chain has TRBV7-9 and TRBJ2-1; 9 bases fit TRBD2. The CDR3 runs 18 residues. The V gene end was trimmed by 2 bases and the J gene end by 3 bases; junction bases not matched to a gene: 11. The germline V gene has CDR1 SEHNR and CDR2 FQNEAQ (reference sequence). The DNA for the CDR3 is TGTGCCAGCAGCTTAAAGGGCGGGAGGGCCGGTTTCTACAATGAGCAGTTCTTC. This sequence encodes CASSLKGGRAGFYNEQFF.

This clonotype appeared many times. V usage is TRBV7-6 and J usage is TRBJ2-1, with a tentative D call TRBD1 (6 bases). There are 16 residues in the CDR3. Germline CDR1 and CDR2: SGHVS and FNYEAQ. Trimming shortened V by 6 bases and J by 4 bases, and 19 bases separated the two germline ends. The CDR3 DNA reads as TGTGCCAGCAGTCCAGGCAGGGGATGGGTTTACAATGAGCAGTTCTTC. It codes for CASSPGRGWVYNEQFF.

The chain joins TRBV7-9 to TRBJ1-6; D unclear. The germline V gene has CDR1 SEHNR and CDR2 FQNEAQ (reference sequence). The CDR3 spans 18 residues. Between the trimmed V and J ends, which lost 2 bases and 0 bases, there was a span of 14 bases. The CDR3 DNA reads TGTGCCAGCAGCTTACTCTCGTACGAAAGCTCCTATAATTCACCCCTCCACTTT. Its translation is CASSLLSYESSYNSPLHF.

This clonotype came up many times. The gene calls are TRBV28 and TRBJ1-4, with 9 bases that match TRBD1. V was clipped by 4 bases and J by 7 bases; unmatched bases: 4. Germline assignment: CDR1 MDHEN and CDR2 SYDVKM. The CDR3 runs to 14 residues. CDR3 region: CASSYDRGGEKLFF. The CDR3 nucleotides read TGTGCCAGCAGTTATGACAGGGGGGGTGAAAAACTGTTTTTT.

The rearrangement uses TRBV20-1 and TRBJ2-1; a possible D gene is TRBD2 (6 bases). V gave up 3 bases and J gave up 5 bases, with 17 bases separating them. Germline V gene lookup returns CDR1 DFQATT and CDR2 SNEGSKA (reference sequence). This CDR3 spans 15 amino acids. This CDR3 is CSASWRDWRDNEQFF. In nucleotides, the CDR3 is TGCAGTGCTAGTTGGAGGGACTGGCGGGACAATGAGCAGTTCTTC.

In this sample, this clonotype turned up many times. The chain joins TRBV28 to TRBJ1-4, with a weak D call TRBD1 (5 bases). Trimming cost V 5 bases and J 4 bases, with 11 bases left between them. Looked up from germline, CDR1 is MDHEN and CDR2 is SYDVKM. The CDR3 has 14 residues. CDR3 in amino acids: CASSPGLNNEKLFF. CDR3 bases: TGTGCCAGCAGTCCGGGACTGAATAATGAAAAACTGTTTTTT. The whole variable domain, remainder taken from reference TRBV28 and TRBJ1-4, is DVKVTQSSRYLVKRTGEKVFLECVQDMDHENMFWYRQDPGLGLRLIYFSYDVKMKEKGDIPEGYSVSREKKERFSLILESASTNQTSMYLCASSPGLNNEKLFFGSGTQLSVL.

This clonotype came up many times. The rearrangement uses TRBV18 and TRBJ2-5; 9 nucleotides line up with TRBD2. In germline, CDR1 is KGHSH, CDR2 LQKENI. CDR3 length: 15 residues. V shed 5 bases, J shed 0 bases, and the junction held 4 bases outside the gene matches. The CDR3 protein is CASSFTSGYQETQYF. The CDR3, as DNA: TGTGCCAGCTCATTCACTAGCGGGTACCAAGAGACCCAGTACTTC. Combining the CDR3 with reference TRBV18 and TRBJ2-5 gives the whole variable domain NAGVMQNPRHLVRRRGQEARLRCSPMKGHSHVYWYRQLPEEGLKFMVYLQKENIIDESGMPKERFSAEFPKEGPSILRIQQVVRGDSAAYFCASSFTSGYQETQYFGPGTRLLVL.

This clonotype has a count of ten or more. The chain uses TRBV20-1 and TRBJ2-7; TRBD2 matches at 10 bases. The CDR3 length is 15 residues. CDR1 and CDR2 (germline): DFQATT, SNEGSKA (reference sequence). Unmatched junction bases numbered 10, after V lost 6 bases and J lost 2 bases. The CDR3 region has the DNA TGCAGTGCCAGGACTAGCGGTTTAGCCCCCTACGAGCAGTACTTC. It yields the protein CSARTSGLAPYEQYF.

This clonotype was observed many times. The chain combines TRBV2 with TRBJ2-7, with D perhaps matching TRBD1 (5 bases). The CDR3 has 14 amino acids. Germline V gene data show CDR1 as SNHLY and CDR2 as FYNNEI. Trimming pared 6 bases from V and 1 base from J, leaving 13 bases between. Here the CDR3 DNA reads TGTGCCAGCAGGAAGACAGCGTCTTCCTACGAGCAGTACTTC. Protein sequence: CASRKTASSYEQYF.

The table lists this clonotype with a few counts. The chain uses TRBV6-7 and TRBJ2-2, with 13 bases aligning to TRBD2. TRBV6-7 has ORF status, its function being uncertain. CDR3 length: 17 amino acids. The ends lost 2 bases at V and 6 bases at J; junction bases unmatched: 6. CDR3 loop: CASSYKGLAGRPGELFF. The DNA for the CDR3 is TGTGCCAGCAGTTACAAGGGACTAGCGGGAAGGCCCGGGGAGCTGTTTTTT.

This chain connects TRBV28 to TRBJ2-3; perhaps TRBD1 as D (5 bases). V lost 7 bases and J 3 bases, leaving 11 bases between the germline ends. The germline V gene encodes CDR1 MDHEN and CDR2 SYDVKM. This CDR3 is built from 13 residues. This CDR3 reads CASNSDRTDTQYF. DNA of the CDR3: TGTGCCAGCAATTCCGACAGAACAGATACGCAGTATTTT.

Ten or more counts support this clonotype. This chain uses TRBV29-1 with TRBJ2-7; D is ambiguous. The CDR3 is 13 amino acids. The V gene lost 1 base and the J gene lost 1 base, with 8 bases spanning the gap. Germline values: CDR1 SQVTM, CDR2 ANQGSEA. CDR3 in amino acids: CSVEGDGSYEQYF. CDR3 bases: TGCAGCGTTGAAGGGGATGGGTCCTACGAGCAGTACTTC.

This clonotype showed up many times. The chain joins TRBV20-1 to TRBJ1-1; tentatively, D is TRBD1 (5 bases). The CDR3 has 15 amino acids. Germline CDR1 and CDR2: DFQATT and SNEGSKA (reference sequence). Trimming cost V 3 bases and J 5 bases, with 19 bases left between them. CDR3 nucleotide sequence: TGCAGTGCTAGCCTCGGGGGGGGGGAGCGAACTGAAGCTTTCTTT. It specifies CSASLGGGERTEAFF.

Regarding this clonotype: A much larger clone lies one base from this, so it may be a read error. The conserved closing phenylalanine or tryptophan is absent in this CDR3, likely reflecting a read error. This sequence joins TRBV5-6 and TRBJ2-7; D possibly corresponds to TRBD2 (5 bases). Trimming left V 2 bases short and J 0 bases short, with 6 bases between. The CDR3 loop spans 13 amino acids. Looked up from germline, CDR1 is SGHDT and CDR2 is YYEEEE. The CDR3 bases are TGTGCCAGCAGCTTCGGGGACTCCTACGAGCAGTACTCC. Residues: CASSFGDSYEQYS.

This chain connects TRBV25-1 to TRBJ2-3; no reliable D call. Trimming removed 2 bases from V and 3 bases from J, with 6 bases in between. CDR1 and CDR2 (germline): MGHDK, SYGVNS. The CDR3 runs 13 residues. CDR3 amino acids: CASSEISTDTQYF. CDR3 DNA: TGTGCCAGCAGTGAAATCAGTACAGATACGCAGTATTTT.

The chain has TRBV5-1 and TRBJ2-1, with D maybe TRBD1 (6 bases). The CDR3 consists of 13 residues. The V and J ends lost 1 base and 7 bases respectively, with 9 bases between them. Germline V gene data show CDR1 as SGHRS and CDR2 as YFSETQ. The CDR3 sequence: CASSLTGLNEQFF. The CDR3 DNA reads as TGCGCCAGCAGCTTGACAGGGTTGAATGAGCAGTTCTTC.

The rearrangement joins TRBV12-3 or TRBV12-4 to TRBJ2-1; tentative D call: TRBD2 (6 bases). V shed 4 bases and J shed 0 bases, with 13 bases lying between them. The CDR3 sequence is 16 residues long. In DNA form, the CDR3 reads TGTGCCAGCAGTTCCACACTAGCTAGCTCCTACAATGAGCAGTTCTTC. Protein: CASSSTLASSYNEQFF.

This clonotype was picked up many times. The CDR3 DNA is TGTGCCAGCGCCATTAGCGGGAGTGGTTTCGAGCAGTACTTC. It encodes CASAISGSGFEQYF. The chain combines TRBV27 with TRBJ2-7; 9 nucleotides agree with TRBD2. J lost 6 bases, V lost 8 bases, and 11 bases had no gene match. Germline CDR1 MNHEY, CDR2 SMNVEV (reference sequence). The CDR3 runs to 14 residues.

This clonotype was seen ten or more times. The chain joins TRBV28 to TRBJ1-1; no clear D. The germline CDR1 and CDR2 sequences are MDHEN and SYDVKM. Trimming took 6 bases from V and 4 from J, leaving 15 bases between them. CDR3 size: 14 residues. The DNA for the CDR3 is TGTGCCAGCAGGGGAGGACCGGGTGGCACTGAAGCTTTCTTT. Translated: CASRGGPGGTEAFF.

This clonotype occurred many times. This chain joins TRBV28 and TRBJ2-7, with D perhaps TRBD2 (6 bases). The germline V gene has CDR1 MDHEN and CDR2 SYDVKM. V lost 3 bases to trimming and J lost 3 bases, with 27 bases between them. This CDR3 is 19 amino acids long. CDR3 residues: CASSFIAGRWGGTNYEQYF. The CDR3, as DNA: TGTGCCAGCAGTTTCATCGCGGGACGCTGGGGCGGAACGAACTACGAGCAGTACTTC.

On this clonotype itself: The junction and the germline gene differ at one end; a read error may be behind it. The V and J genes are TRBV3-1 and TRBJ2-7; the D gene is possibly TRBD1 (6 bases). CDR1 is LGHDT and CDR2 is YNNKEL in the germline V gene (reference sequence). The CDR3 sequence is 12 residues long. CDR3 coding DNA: TGTGGCAGCAGCCAAGGGGGATACGAGCAGTACTTC. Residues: CGSSQGGYEQYF.

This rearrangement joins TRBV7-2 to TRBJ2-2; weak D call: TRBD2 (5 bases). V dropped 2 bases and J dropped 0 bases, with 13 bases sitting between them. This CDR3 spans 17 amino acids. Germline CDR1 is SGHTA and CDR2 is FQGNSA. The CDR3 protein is CASSLRAQRTNTGELFF. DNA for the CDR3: TGTGCCAGCAGCTTACGTGCTCAGCGGACGAACACCGGGGAGCTGTTTTTT. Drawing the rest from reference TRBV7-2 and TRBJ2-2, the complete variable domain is GAGVSQSPSNKVTEKGKDVELRCDPISGHTALYWYRQSLGQGLEFLIYFQGNSAPDKSGLPSDRFSAERTGGSVSTLTIQRTQQEDSAVYLCASSLRAQRTNTGELFFGEGSRLTVL.

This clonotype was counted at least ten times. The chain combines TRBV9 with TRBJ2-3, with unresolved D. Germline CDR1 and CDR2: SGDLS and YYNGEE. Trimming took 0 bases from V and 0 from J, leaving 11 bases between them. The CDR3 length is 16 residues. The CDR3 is CASSVGRSTSTDTQYF. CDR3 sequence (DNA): TGTGCCAGCAGCGTAGGCCGGAGTACTAGCACAGATACGCAGTATTTT.

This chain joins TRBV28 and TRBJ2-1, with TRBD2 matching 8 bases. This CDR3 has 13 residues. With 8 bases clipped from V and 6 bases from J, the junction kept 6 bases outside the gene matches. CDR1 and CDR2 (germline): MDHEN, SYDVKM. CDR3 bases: TGTGCCAGCCAAGCGGGAGCGGTCAATGAGCAGTTCTTC. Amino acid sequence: CASQAGAVNEQFF.

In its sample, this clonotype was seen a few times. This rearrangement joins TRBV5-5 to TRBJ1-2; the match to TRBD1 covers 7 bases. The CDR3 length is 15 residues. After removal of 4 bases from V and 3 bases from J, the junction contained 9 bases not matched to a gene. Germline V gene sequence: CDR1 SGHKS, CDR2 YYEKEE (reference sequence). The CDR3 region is CASSPRQGQYYGYTF. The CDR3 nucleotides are TGTGCCAGCAGCCCCCGACAGGGTCAGTACTATGGCTACACCTTC.

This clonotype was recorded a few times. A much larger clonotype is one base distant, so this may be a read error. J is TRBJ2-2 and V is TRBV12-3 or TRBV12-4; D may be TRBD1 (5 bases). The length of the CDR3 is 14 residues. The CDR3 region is CASSHKGNAGELFF. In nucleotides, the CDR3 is TGTGCCAGCAGCCACAAGGGGAACGCCGGGGAGCTGTTTTTT.